The rows below give T cell receptor beta chains drawn from one sample of a study of shared clonotypes between healthy human individuals. Clones were read by immunoSEQ multiplex PCR, and TCRdb kept only the in-frame ones, dropping some. This sample yields about 980,000 clones, of which approximately 76% are seen a single time; over 1.3% belongs to the top ten. The specimen was memory CD4+ T cells sorted from blood. The receptors were sampled from a man younger than 35 in good health. The CDR3 runs from the conserved cysteine through the conserved F or W. Fields, in order: CDR3 DNA, CDR3 protein, V gene, clone size, D gene, J gene, CDR3 length. A D gene is named only where the DNA matches it firmly. Size tells how often a clone was seen (once, few, many) or the class of an expanded clone, and some rows leave it out.

DNA: TGTGCCAGCAGCCCAGGGGGCAGTTCCCTGAACACTGAAGCTTTCTTT
CDR3: CASSPGGSSLNTEAFF
V: TRBV25-1
size: .
D: TRBD1
J: TRBJ1-1
length: 16

DNA: TGTGCCAGCAGTCGTGAAACAGGGGCCAGGTCCTTTGGCTACACCTTC
CDR3: CASSRETGARSFGYTF
V: TRBV28
size: .
D: TRBD1
J: TRBJ1-2
length: 16

DNA: TGTGCCAGCAGTTTATCGTACGAGGGCAGCTATGGCTACACCTTC
CDR3: CASSLSYEGSYGYTF
V: TRBV27
size: .
D: .
J: TRBJ1-2
length: 15

DNA: TGTGCCAGCAGCGATAACAGAACCATCCCCCGGACCCGCTATGGCTACACCTTC
CDR3: CASSDNRTIPRTRYGYTF
V: TRBV9
size: once
D: .
J: TRBJ1-2
length: 18

DNA: TGTGCCAGCAGCGTAGACCGGGCGCCAGGCTATGGCTACACCTTC
CDR3: CASSVDRAPGYGYTF
V: TRBV9
size: .
D: .
J: TRBJ1-2
length: 15

DNA: TGTGCCAGCAGCGCGGACACCGGGGAGCTGTTTTTT
CDR3: CASSADTGELFF
V: TRBV7-6
size: many
D: .
J: TRBJ2-2
length: 12

DNA: TGTGCCAGCAGCTTGACCGGGGAGTCAACCATATATTTT
CDR3: CASSLTGESTIYF
V: TRBV5-4
size: .
D: .
J: TRBJ1-3
length: 13

DNA: TGTGCTAGCAGCTTAGGGCAGGGGGCAGATACGCAGTATTTT
CDR3: CASSLGQGADTQYF
V: TRBV7-7
size: .
D: TRBD1
J: TRBJ2-3
length: 14

DNA: TGTGCCAGCAGCGTAGTGCCCGAAATGAACACTGAAGCTTTCTTT
CDR3: CASSVVPEMNTEAFF
V: TRBV9
size: .
D: .
J: TRBJ1-1
length: 15

DNA: TGTGCCAGCAGCTTGGGGTATACCGGGGAGCTGTTTTTT
CDR3: CASSLGYTGELFF
V: TRBV11-2
size: .
D: .
J: TRBJ2-2
length: 13

DNA: TGTGCCAGCAGCTCGGGGGGGACTGGCGCCACCCAGTACTTC
CDR3: CASSSGGTGATQYF
V: TRBV5-4
size: .
D: TRBD2
J: TRBJ2-5
length: 14

DNA: TGTGCCAGCAGCTTCCGCCTTGGCGGGGAGCTGTTTTTT
CDR3: CASSFRLGGELFF
V: TRBV11-2
size: .
D: .
J: TRBJ2-2
length: 13

DNA: TGTGCCATCACCCAACAGGGATCAGATACGCAGTATTTT
CDR3: CAITQQGSDTQYF
V: TRBV10-3
size: once
D: .
J: TRBJ2-3
length: 13

DNA: TGCGCCAGCAGCTTGCAGGACAGCAGAACAGATACGCAGTATTTT
CDR3: CASSLQDSRTDTQYF
V: TRBV5-1
size: .
D: .
J: TRBJ2-3
length: 15

DNA: TGTGCCAGCAGCTTAGGAGGACCGGTTAATGAAAAACTGTTTTTT
CDR3: CASSLGGPVNEKLFF
V: TRBV7-2
size: many
D: .
J: TRBJ1-4
length: 15

DNA: TGTGCCAGCAGTTTGGTTCAGGGGAAGAACACTGAAGCTTTCTTT
CDR3: CASSLVQGKNTEAFF
V: TRBV27
size: .
D: .
J: TRBJ1-1
length: 15

DNA: TGCAGCGCCCAGTTTAGAGACAGGGTATACGAGCAGTACTTC
CDR3: CSAQFRDRVYEQYF
V: TRBV29-1
size: .
D: TRBD1
J: TRBJ2-7
length: 14

DNA: TGCGCCAGCAGGGCGTGGGACAGGGGGTACCAAGAGACCCAGTACTTC
CDR3: CASRAWDRGYQETQYF
V: TRBV10-2
size: .
D: TRBD1
J: TRBJ2-5
length: 16

DNA: TGTGCCTGGGGCGGGGACAGGGGAGGGGGAACTAATGAAAAACTGTTTTTT
CDR3: CAWGGDRGGGTNEKLFF
V: TRBV30
size: .
D: TRBD1
J: TRBJ1-4
length: 17

DNA: TGTGCCAGCAGTTACGGGGGGACAGGGGACTATGGCTACACCTTC
CDR3: CASSYGGTGDYGYTF
V: TRBV6-6
size: .
D: TRBD1
J: TRBJ1-2
length: 15

DNA: TGTGCCAGCAGTTACCCCTCGGGGGCCACTGAAGCTTTCTTT
CDR3: CASSYPSGATEAFF
V: TRBV6-6
size: .
D: .
J: TRBJ1-1
length: 14

DNA: TGTGCCTGGAGAGGGCCCGGGACAGGGCTGGTCGGGGAGCTGTTTTTT
CDR3: CAWRGPGTGLVGELFF
V: TRBV30
size: .
D: TRBD1
J: TRBJ2-2
length: 16

DNA: TGTGCCAGCAGCCCAGAGACAGCGAACACTGAAGCTTTCTTT
CDR3: CASSPETANTEAFF
V: TRBV13
size: .
D: .
J: TRBJ1-1
length: 14